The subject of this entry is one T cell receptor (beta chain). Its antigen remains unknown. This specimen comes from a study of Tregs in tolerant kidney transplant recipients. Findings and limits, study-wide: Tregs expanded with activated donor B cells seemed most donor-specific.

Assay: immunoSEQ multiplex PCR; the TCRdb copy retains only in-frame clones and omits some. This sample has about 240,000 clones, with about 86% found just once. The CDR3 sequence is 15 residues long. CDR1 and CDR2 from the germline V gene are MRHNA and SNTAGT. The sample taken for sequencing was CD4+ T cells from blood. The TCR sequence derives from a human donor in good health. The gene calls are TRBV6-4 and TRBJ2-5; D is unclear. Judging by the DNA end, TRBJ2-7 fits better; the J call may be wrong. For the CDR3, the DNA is TGTGCCAGCAGTGCCGCCCTCCGGAGCTCCTACGAGCAGTACTTC. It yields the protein CASSAALRSSYEQYF.